Listed below are T cell receptor beta chains from one sample, sequenced in a study of graft-versus-host responses after intestinal transplantation. Antigens of these TCRs are unknown. Some clones are missing from TCRdb's copy, which holds only in-frame ones; the method was immunoSEQ multiplex PCR. The data contain approximately 90,000 clones, 85% to 95% of them seen just once; the ten biggest clones take up about 2%. The material sequenced was unstimulated CD8+ T cells sorted from spleen or lymph node cells, taken before intestinal transplant. These receptors were taken from a human donor who received an intestinal transplant. Both conserved end residues are part of each CDR3. Each record gives: CDR3 length, V gene, clone size, J gene, D gene, CDR3 DNA, CDR3 protein. A D gene is named only where the DNA matches it firmly. Not every row has a clone size; where given, it reads once, few, many or a size class.

CDR3 length: 16
V gene: TRBV5-5
clone size: -
J gene: TRBJ2-1
D gene: -
CDR3 DNA: TGTGCCAGCAGCCCCCGGGACTCCACGCGAAATGTCGAGCAGTTCTTC
CDR3 protein: CASSPRDSTRNVEQFF

CDR3 length: 16
V gene: TRBV27
clone size: -
J gene: TRBJ1-5
D gene: -
CDR3 DNA: TGTGCCAGCAGTTTATATTCGGGTCCTAGCAATCAGCCCCAGCATTTT
CDR3 protein: CASSLYSGPSNQPQHF

CDR3 length: 17
V gene: TRBV10-3
clone size: -
J gene: TRBJ2-6
D gene: -
CDR3 DNA: TGTGCCATCGGGGCAGGGAAGTCTAGCTCTGGGGCCAACGTCCTGACTTTC
CDR3 protein: CAIGAGKSSSGANVLTF

CDR3 length: 16
V gene: TRBV11-2
clone size: -
J gene: TRBJ2-5
D gene: TRBD2
CDR3 DNA: TGTGCCAGCAGCTCATGGACTAGCGGGGGGGCGGAGACCCAGTACTTC
CDR3 protein: CASSSWTSGGAETQYF

CDR3 length: 14
V gene: TRBV6-6
clone size: few
J gene: TRBJ2-7
D gene: TRBD1
CDR3 DNA: TGTGCCAGCAATACAGGACAGGTAGTTCCCCAGCAGTACTTC
CDR3 protein: CASNTGQVVPQQYF

CDR3 length: 17
V gene: TRBV5-5
clone size: -
J gene: TRBJ1-1
D gene: TRBD1
CDR3 DNA: TGTGCCAGCAGCTTCTCCCGGGACAGGGGGTTGAACACTGAAGCTTTCTTT
CDR3 protein: CASSFSRDRGLNTEAFF

CDR3 length: 15
V gene: TRBV19
clone size: few
J gene: TRBJ2-1
D gene: TRBD2
CDR3 DNA: TGTGCCAGTAGTATAACTAGCGGGGAGTACAATGAGCAGTTCTTC
CDR3 protein: CASSITSGEYNEQFF

CDR3 length: 14
V gene: TRBV15
clone size: -
J gene: TRBJ2-3
D gene: -
CDR3 DNA: TGTGCCACCAGCAGGGCAACAGGTACAGATACGCAGTATTTT
CDR3 protein: CATSRATGTDTQYF

CDR3 length: 15
V gene: TRBV9
clone size: -
J gene: TRBJ2-1
D gene: TRBD2
CDR3 DNA: TGTGCCAGCAGCGTAGGGGCTAGCGGGGGGAATGAGCAGTTCTTC
CDR3 protein: CASSVGASGGNEQFF

CDR3 length: 15
V gene: TRBV4-3
clone size: -
J gene: TRBJ1-1
D gene: -
CDR3 DNA: TGCGCCAGCAGCCAAGGCACAGGGTCAAACACTGAAGCTTTCTTT
CDR3 protein: CASSQGTGSNTEAFF

CDR3 length: 15
V gene: TRBV10-1
clone size: -
J gene: TRBJ1-5
D gene: TRBD1
CDR3 DNA: TGCGCCAGCAACTGGACAGGGGTTGGCAATCAGCCCCAGCATTTT
CDR3 protein: CASNWTGVGNQPQHF

CDR3 length: 14
V gene: TRBV19
clone size: -
J gene: TRBJ1-1
D gene: -
CDR3 DNA: TGTGCCAGTAGTTTCGGGGGGGGAAGAGATGAAGCTTTCTTT
CDR3 protein: CASSFGGGRDEAFF

CDR3 length: 13
V gene: TRBV10-2
clone size: -
J gene: TRBJ2-7
D gene: -
CDR3 DNA: TGCGCCAGCAGTGACGAGTACTCCTACGAGCAGTACTTC
CDR3 protein: CASSDEYSYEQYF

CDR3 length: 17
V gene: TRBV4-3
clone size: once
J gene: TRBJ2-3
D gene: TRBD2
CDR3 DNA: TGCGCCAGCAGCCAAGAAATAGCGGGGGACCCCACAGATACGCAGTATTTT
CDR3 protein: CASSQEIAGDPTDTQYF

CDR3 length: 14
V gene: TRBV7-7
clone size: once
J gene: TRBJ2-7
D gene: -
CDR3 DNA: TGTGCCAGCAGCCCCGGGGTAGGCTCCTACGAGCAGTACTTC
CDR3 protein: CASSPGVGSYEQYF

CDR3 length: 16
V gene: TRBV16
clone size: -
J gene: TRBJ1-6
D gene: TRBD1
CDR3 DNA: TGTGCCAGCAGCCAATTAGCGGGACAGGGGAATTCACCCCTCCACTTT
CDR3 protein: CASSQLAGQGNSPLHF

CDR3 length: 16
V gene: TRBV11-2
clone size: -
J gene: TRBJ2-7
D gene: TRBD2
CDR3 DNA: TGTGCCAGCAGCTTAGGTCAACTAGCGGGGGAGTACGAGCAGTACTTC
CDR3 protein: CASSLGQLAGEYEQYF

CDR3 length: 16
V gene: TRBV7-9
clone size: -
J gene: TRBJ1-2
D gene: TRBD1
CDR3 DNA: TGTGCCAGCAGCTTAAGGGGACAGGGGGTCAACTATGGCTACACCTTC
CDR3 protein: CASSLRGQGVNYGYTF

CDR3 length: 18
V gene: TRBV10-3
clone size: -
J gene: TRBJ2-3
D gene: TRBD2
CDR3 DNA: TGTGCCATCAGTGAGGGACTAGCGGGGGAAGCTAGCACAGATACGCAGTATTTT
CDR3 protein: CAISEGLAGEASTDTQYF

CDR3 length: 14
V gene: TRBV9
clone size: -
J gene: TRBJ1-1
D gene: -
CDR3 DNA: TGTGCCAGCAGCGTAGCGGTGGGGCTTGAAGAAGCTTTCTTT
CDR3 protein: CASSVAVGLEEAFF

CDR3 length: 14
V gene: TRBV2
clone size: once
J gene: TRBJ2-7
D gene: TRBD1
CDR3 DNA: TGTGCCAGCAGGACCGGGACAGGGGGCTACGAGCAGTACTTC
CDR3 protein: CASRTGTGGYEQYF

CDR3 length: 16
V gene: TRBV11-3
clone size: once
J gene: TRBJ2-7
D gene: -
CDR3 DNA: TGTGCCAGCAGCCCCGACTCGGGGGGCGCCCTCTACGAGCAGTACTTC
CDR3 protein: CASSPDSGGALYEQYF

CDR3 length: 16
V gene: TRBV5-6
clone size: -
J gene: TRBJ2-7
D gene: TRBD1
CDR3 DNA: TGTGCCAGCAGCTCCCTGCCGGGACAGGGGGCGGGCGAGCAGTACTTC
CDR3 protein: CASSSLPGQGAGEQYF

CDR3 length: 23
V gene: TRBV30
clone size: -
J gene: TRBJ2-3
D gene: TRBD2
CDR3 DNA: TGTGCCTGGAGCCATCTGACGCAGGGCTCCCTGTTAAGGAGCGGGGTTGCGACTGATACGCAGTATTTT
CDR3 protein: CAWSHLTQGSLLRSGVATDTQYF

CDR3 length: 14
V gene: TRBV19
clone size: -
J gene: TRBJ1-1
D gene: -
CDR3 DNA: TGTGCCAGTAGTTTCAGGGGCTGGGACACTGAAGCTTTCTTT
CDR3 protein: CASSFRGWDTEAFF

CDR3 length: 14
V gene: TRBV10-2
clone size: -
J gene: TRBJ2-3
D gene: TRBD2
CDR3 DNA: TGCGCCAGCAGTGAGCTGCGGGAGACAGATACGCAGTATTTT
CDR3 protein: CASSELRETDTQYF

CDR3 length: 15
V gene: TRBV2
clone size: -
J gene: TRBJ2-5
D gene: TRBD2
CDR3 DNA: TGTGCCAGCATTTCCCGACTAGCGGGGGAAGAGACCCAGTACTTC
CDR3 protein: CASISRLAGEETQYF

CDR3 length: 14
V gene: TRBV4-3
clone size: -
J gene: TRBJ2-1
D gene: -
CDR3 DNA: TGCGCCAGCAGCCAACACAAGTATGACAATGAGCAGTTCTTC
CDR3 protein: CASSQHKYDNEQFF

CDR3 length: 13
V gene: TRBV30
clone size: -
J gene: TRBJ2-5
D gene: -
CDR3 DNA: TGTGCCTGTACAACCGTTGAGGGAGAGACCCAGTACTTC
CDR3 protein: CACTTVEGETQYF

CDR3 length: 17
V gene: TRBV30
clone size: -
J gene: TRBJ2-2
D gene: TRBD1
CDR3 DNA: TGTGCCTGGAGATCCGGGACAGGGGCCGCGAACACCGGGGAGCTGTTTTTT
CDR3 protein: CAWRSGTGAANTGELFF

CDR3 length: 12
V gene: TRBV29-1
clone size: -
J gene: TRBJ2-7
D gene: -
CDR3 DNA: TGCAGCGCGAAGACGGGGACCTACGAGCAGTACTTC
CDR3 protein: CSAKTGTYEQYF

CDR3 length: 13
V gene: TRBV2
clone size: once
J gene: TRBJ2-7
D gene: -
CDR3 DNA: TGTGCCAGCACCGAGGAGGCAGGCTACGAGCAGTACTTC
CDR3 protein: CASTEEAGYEQYF

CDR3 length: 14
V gene: TRBV27
clone size: -
J gene: TRBJ1-2
D gene: -
CDR3 DNA: TGTGCCAGCAGTTTATCTCCCAGGGGTCGTGGCTACACCTTC
CDR3 protein: CASSLSPRGRGYTF

CDR3 length: 15
V gene: TRBV30
clone size: -
J gene: TRBJ2-3
D gene: -
CDR3 DNA: TGTGCCTGGAGTGTAAGGACAGCCGAGGCAGATACGCAGTATTTT
CDR3 protein: CAWSVRTAEADTQYF

CDR3 length: 17
V gene: TRBV6-1
clone size: -
J gene: TRBJ1-2
D gene: -
CDR3 DNA: TGTGCCAGCAGTGAATTCGCGGCGCCAGAGAGGCCCCGCGGCTACACCTTC
CDR3 protein: CASSEFAAPERPRGYTF

CDR3 length: 15
V gene: TRBV27
clone size: once
J gene: TRBJ1-4
D gene: -
CDR3 DNA: TGTGCCAGCAGACCAGCGGGGGGCGGAGGGGAAAAACTGTTTTTT
CDR3 protein: CASRPAGGGGEKLFF

CDR3 length: 15
V gene: TRBV5-1
clone size: -
J gene: TRBJ2-5
D gene: TRBD1
CDR3 DNA: TGCGCCAGCAGCTTGGATGGACAGGGGGGAGAGACCCAGTACTTC
CDR3 protein: CASSLDGQGGETQYF

CDR3 length: 12
V gene: TRBV7-2
clone size: -
J gene: TRBJ1-2
D gene: -
CDR3 DNA: TGTACCAGCAGCCCCCACATCCATGGCTACACCTTC
CDR3 protein: CTSSPHIHGYTF

CDR3 length: 15
V gene: TRBV6-1
clone size: -
J gene: TRBJ2-1
D gene: -
CDR3 DNA: TGCGCCATCCCACTCGAGGAGAGCTCCTACAATGAGCAGTTCTTC
CDR3 protein: CAIPLEESSYNEQFF

CDR3 length: 14
V gene: TRBV25-1
clone size: -
J gene: TRBJ1-1
D gene: TRBD1
CDR3 DNA: TGTGCCAGCAGTGATACAGGGGGAGACACTGAAGCTTTCTTT
CDR3 protein: CASSDTGGDTEAFF

CDR3 length: 15
V gene: TRBV27
clone size: -
J gene: TRBJ1-5
D gene: -
CDR3 DNA: TGTGCCAGCAGTCCAACATCCTTGGGCAATCAGCCCCAGCATTTT
CDR3 protein: CASSPTSLGNQPQHF

CDR3 length: 16
V gene: TRBV7-9
clone size: -
J gene: TRBJ1-4
D gene: TRBD1
CDR3 DNA: TGTGCCAGCAGCTCCTTTGTATCACAGGGGGCGGAAAAACTGTTTTTT
CDR3 protein: CASSSFVSQGAEKLFF

CDR3 length: 18
V gene: TRBV7-9
clone size: -
J gene: TRBJ2-3
D gene: TRBD2
CDR3 DNA: TGTGCCAGCAGCCTCACTAGCGGGGGAGCCAGAGCCACAGATACGCAGTATTTT
CDR3 protein: CASSLTSGGARATDTQYF

CDR3 length: 15
V gene: TRBV4-3
clone size: -
J gene: TRBJ1-1
D gene: TRBD1
CDR3 DNA: TGCGCCAGCAGCCAGGACAGGGACGCTATCACTGAAGCTTTCTTT
CDR3 protein: CASSQDRDAITEAFF

CDR3 length: 10
V gene: TRBV9
clone size: once
J gene: TRBJ1-2
D gene: -
CDR3 DNA: TGTGCCAGCGTCGGCTATGGCTACACCTTC
CDR3 protein: CASVGYGYTF

CDR3 length: 15
V gene: TRBV21-1
clone size: -
J gene: TRBJ2-7
D gene: -
CDR3 DNA: TGTGCCAGCAGCCAGACTAGCGGGGGAACGTACGAGCAGTACTTC
CDR3 protein: CASSQTSGGTYEQYF

CDR3 length: 14
V gene: TRBV10-2
clone size: -
J gene: TRBJ1-1
D gene: TRBD1
CDR3 DNA: TGCGCCAGCAGTGAGTCACAGGGGTACACTGAAGCTTTCTTT
CDR3 protein: CASSESQGYTEAFF

CDR3 length: 13
V gene: TRBV5-5
clone size: -
J gene: TRBJ2-7
D gene: -
CDR3 DNA: TGTGCCAGCAGCTTGGCACTAGGATACGAGCAGTACTTC
CDR3 protein: CASSLALGYEQYF

CDR3 length: 13
V gene: TRBV5-1
clone size: once
J gene: TRBJ2-2
D gene: -
CDR3 DNA: TGCGCCAGCAGGAGTGACAGGACCGGGGAGCTGTTTTTT
CDR3 protein: CASRSDRTGELFF

CDR3 length: 19
V gene: TRBV5-5
clone size: -
J gene: TRBJ2-7
D gene: TRBD2
CDR3 DNA: TGTGCCAGCAGCCCGGGACTAGCGGGGGTTACCTCCCTCTCCTACGAGCAGTACTTC
CDR3 protein: CASSPGLAGVTSLSYEQYF

CDR3 length: 14
V gene: TRBV6-5
clone size: -
J gene: TRBJ2-3
D gene: TRBD2
CDR3 DNA: TGTGCCAGCAGACCTAGCGGTAGCACAGATACGCAGTATTTT
CDR3 protein: CASRPSGSTDTQYF

CDR3 length: 16
V gene: TRBV7-9
clone size: -
J gene: TRBJ2-7
D gene: TRBD1
CDR3 DNA: TGTGCCAGCAGCCGAAATACAGGGGGAATTCCCTACGAGCAGTACTTC
CDR3 protein: CASSRNTGGIPYEQYF

CDR3 length: 13
V gene: TRBV4-3
clone size: -
J gene: TRBJ2-7
D gene: TRBD1
CDR3 DNA: TGCGCCAGCAGCTTCCGGGACAGTTACGAGCAGTACTTC
CDR3 protein: CASSFRDSYEQYF

CDR3 length: 13
V gene: TRBV19
clone size: -
J gene: TRBJ1-1
D gene: -
CDR3 DNA: TGTGCCAGTAGTGGCTCCATGAACACTGAAGCTTTCTTT
CDR3 protein: CASSGSMNTEAFF

CDR3 length: 16
V gene: TRBV7-6
clone size: -
J gene: TRBJ2-3
D gene: TRBD2
CDR3 DNA: TGTGCCAGTCTACCGGGACTAGCGGGGGGGTACGATACGCAGTATTTT
CDR3 protein: CASLPGLAGGYDTQYF

CDR3 length: 16
V gene: TRBV9
clone size: once
J gene: TRBJ2-3
D gene: TRBD1
CDR3 DNA: TGTGCCAGCAGCCCGAAGACAGGGGGTTTTACAGATACGCAGTATTTT
CDR3 protein: CASSPKTGGFTDTQYF

CDR3 length: 16
V gene: TRBV7-2
clone size: -
J gene: TRBJ2-2
D gene: -
CDR3 DNA: TGTGCCAGCAGCTTAACCGTACACCATTTGACCGGGGAGCTGTTTTTT
CDR3 protein: CASSLTVHHLTGELFF

CDR3 length: 15
V gene: TRBV19
clone size: -
J gene: TRBJ1-3
D gene: -
CDR3 DNA: TGTGCCAGTAGTACATACCGCGGCACTGGAAACACCATATATTTT
CDR3 protein: CASSTYRGTGNTIYF

CDR3 length: 14
V gene: TRBV10-3
clone size: -
J gene: TRBJ2-7
D gene: TRBD2
CDR3 DNA: TGTGCCATCAGTGATGGGGGGGGGACGTACGAGCAGTACTTC
CDR3 protein: CAISDGGGTYEQYF